This is a list of T cell receptor beta chains from one sample in a study of shared clonotypes between healthy human individuals. The table came from immunoSEQ multiplex PCR; TCRdb's copy has only in-frame clones and leaves some out. The table has 1.4 million to 1.5 million clones, about 96% seen once. Sequences were obtained from naive CD4+ T cells sorted from blood. The receptors shown here come from a man aged 30 to 45 in good health. Both conserved end residues are part of each CDR3. The D gene is left open where the match is weak. The size of a clone is reported for some rows only, either as once, few or many, or as a class for expanded clones.

J gene,V gene,clone size,D gene,CDR3 DNA,CDR3 protein
TRBJ2-7,TRBV5-1,NA,NA,TGCGCCACACCGGGACACATCTACGAGCAGTACTTC,CATPGHIYEQYF
TRBJ2-4,TRBV9,NA,NA,TGTGCCAGCAGCGTAGGCAGCCAGGACCAAAACATTCAGTACTTC,CASSVGSQDQNIQYF
TRBJ1-1,TRBV5-1,NA,NA,TGCGCCAGCAGCCCGGGACTAATGGACACTGAAGCTTTCTTT,CASSPGLMDTEAFF
TRBJ2-5,TRBV30,NA,TRBD1,TGTGCCTGGGAAACACAGGGGGCAGAGACCCAGTACTTC,CAWETQGAETQYF
TRBJ1-2,TRBV28,NA,NA,TGTGCCAGCAGTTCTAGGGTCATCGGCTACACCTTC,CASSSRVIGYTF
TRBJ1-2,TRBV7-9,NA,NA,TGTGCCAGCAGAGTAGACAGAAACTATGGCTACACCTTC,CASRVDRNYGYTF
TRBJ2-1,TRBV19,NA,TRBD2,TGTGCCAGTACCCGAAGGGAGGGGCTAGCGGGAGGGAATGAGCAGTTCTTC,CASTRREGLAGGNEQFF
TRBJ1-5,TRBV18,NA,TRBD1,TGTGCCAGCTCACCATGGACAGGTAGCGGCAATCAGCCCCAGCATTTT,CASSPWTGSGNQPQHF
TRBJ2-7,TRBV28,NA,NA,TGTGCCAGCAGGGCGGACGCCCCTCGCTACGAGCAGTACTTC,CASRADAPRYEQYF
TRBJ1-2,TRBV5-1,NA,NA,TGCGCCAGCAGCCCAGACACCGGCTTAAACTATGGCTACACCTTC,CASSPDTGLNYGYTF
TRBJ2-7,TRBV30,NA,NA,TGTGCCTGGAGTGTGGGGCCTTACGAGCAGTACTTC,CAWSVGPYEQYF
TRBJ2-7,TRBV18,NA,TRBD1,TGTGCCAGCTCCCCTGGCGGGACAGGGAACTACGAGCAGTACTTC,CASSPGGTGNYEQYF
TRBJ1-4,TRBV10-2,NA,NA,TGCGCCAGCAGTGTATCAGGGTCCGGCCGTAGAAGTGAAAAACTGTTTTTT,CASSVSGSGRRSEKLFF
TRBJ2-7,TRBV10-1,NA,TRBD1,TGCGCCAGCGGGGACAGCTACGAGCAGTACTTC,CASGDSYEQYF
TRBJ2-3,TRBV7-9,once,NA,TGTGCCAGCAGCTTAGGGGGAGTTACGCAGTATTTT,CASSLGGVTQYF
TRBJ2-3,TRBV5-6,NA,TRBD2,TGTGCCAGCAGCATCGGACTAGCGGGAGACAAAACAGATACGCAGTATTTT,CASSIGLAGDKTDTQYF
TRBJ1-1,TRBV5-1,NA,TRBD1,TGCGCCAGCAGCTTGGGGACAGGGATGAACACTGAAGCTTTCTTT,CASSLGTGMNTEAFF
TRBJ1-2,TRBV19,NA,TRBD1,TGTGCCAGTAGTCTGGGACAGCTCTCCACGTACTATGGCTACACCTTC,CASSLGQLSTYYGYTF
TRBJ2-7,TRBV11-2,NA,TRBD2,TGTGCCAGCAGCCTCCGGACTAGTTTCTCCGAGCAGTACTTC,CASSLRTSFSEQYF
TRBJ2-7,TRBV28,once,NA,TGTGCCAGCAGTTTACCAGGGACAGCGGGCTCCTACGAGCAGTACTTC,CASSLPGTAGSYEQYF
TRBJ2-1,TRBV4-1,NA,TRBD2,TGCGCCAGCAGCCGAGATTTAGCGGGAGAGTCCTACAATGAGCAGTTCTTC,CASSRDLAGESYNEQFF
TRBJ2-3,TRBV9,NA,TRBD2,TGTGCCAGCAGCGTAGCGGGACTAGCGGGAGAGGTTACGCAGTATTTT,CASSVAGLAGEVTQYF
TRBJ2-3,TRBV6-1,NA,TRBD1,TGTGCCAGCAGTGAAGCCACCTACCCCGGGACAGGTTTTACAGATACGCAGTATTTT,CASSEATYPGTGFTDTQYF
TRBJ2-1,TRBV6-5,NA,NA,TGTGCCAGCAGTTACTCGAGATCCAATGAGCAGTTCTTC,CASSYSRSNEQFF
TRBJ2-6,TRBV5-1,NA,NA,TGCGCCAGCAGCCCCGGCTATAGGGGGGCCAACGTCCTGACTTTC,CASSPGYRGANVLTF
TRBJ2-1,TRBV28,NA,NA,TGTGCCAGCAGTTTATCGGGACTCAAAATCAATGAGCAGTTCTTC,CASSLSGLKINEQFF
TRBJ2-2,TRBV21-1,once,NA,TGTGCCAGCAGCAAAGGGACAGCTCTCCCAGTCCTTTCGAAGAACACCGGGGAGCTGTTTTTT,CASSKGTALPVLSKNTGELFF
TRBJ2-1,TRBV6-6,NA,NA,TGTGCCAGCACTTTTATGACAGGCGAGCAGTTCTTC,CASTFMTGEQFF
TRBJ2-7,TRBV5-1,NA,TRBD2,TGCGCCAGCAGCTTGGACCCCCCACTAGCGACCTACGAGCAGTACTTC,CASSLDPPLATYEQYF
TRBJ1-1,TRBV5-1,NA,NA,TGCGCCAGCAGATTGGGTTCAAACACTGAAGCTTTCTTT,CASRLGSNTEAFF
TRBJ2-7,TRBV21-1,NA,NA,TGCGCCAGCAGCCTCTCGACCGGCGAAGAGCAGTACTTC,CASSLSTGEEQYF
TRBJ2-5,TRBV5-1,NA,NA,TGCGCCAGCAGCTTGCAGATACAAGAGACCCAGTACTTC,CASSLQIQETQYF
TRBJ1-4,TRBV29-1,NA,NA,TGCAGCGTCGCCCTTTCACTGGGTGAAAAACTGTTTTTT,CSVALSLGEKLFF
TRBJ2-1,TRBV9,NA,NA,TGTGCCAGCAGCGAGACCAAACTAGCAGCAAACCCCTACAATGAGCAGTTCTTC,CASSETKLAANPYNEQFF
TRBJ2-1,TRBV5-4,once,NA,TGTGCCAGCAGTTGGGGCAGGGAGAATGAGCAGTTCTTC,CASSWGRENEQFF
TRBJ2-7,TRBV5-1,once,NA,TGCGCCAGCAGCCAGGGGATGAGAGAGCAGTACTTC,CASSQGMREQYF
TRBJ2-1,TRBV7-9,NA,TRBD2,TGTGCCAGCAGCTTACCGCGGGGCGGGAGGGCCGACAATGAGCAGTTCTTC,CASSLPRGGRADNEQFF
TRBJ2-1,TRBV4-2,few,NA,TGTGCCAGCAGCCGAAACCGGGACGGAAAACCCAATGAGCAGTTCTTC,CASSRNRDGKPNEQFF
TRBJ2-1,TRBV6-5,once,TRBD2,TGTGCCAGCAGCGGACTAGCGTGGGGTGAGCAGTTCTTC,CASSGLAWGEQFF
TRBJ1-5,TRBV4-3,NA,NA,TGCGCCAGCAGCCAAGTACGAGGGAGCAATCAGCCCCAGCATTTT,CASSQVRGSNQPQHF
TRBJ2-1,TRBV2,NA,TRBD2,TGTGCCAGTTCTAGCGGGAGGGCCGAGGCGAATGAGCAGTTCTTC,CASSSGRAEANEQFF
TRBJ1-1,TRBV2,NA,NA,TGTGCCAGCAGTGAAATGGGGGAAGCTTTCTTT,CASSEMGEAFF
TRBJ1-1,TRBV6-1,NA,NA,TGTGCCAGCAGTGACAGTTTGAACACTGAAGCTTTCTTT,CASSDSLNTEAFF
TRBJ2-7,TRBV28,NA,NA,TGTGCCAGCAGTCCCCCGGGGGTTGACCACGAGCAGTACTTC,CASSPPGVDHEQYF
TRBJ2-1,TRBV27,NA,NA,TGTGCCAGCAGGCGGGGCCCCGGGACGGCCTACAATGAGCAGTTCTTC,CASRRGPGTAYNEQFF
TRBJ2-1,TRBV7-8,NA,NA,TGTGCCAGCAGCCCGTATTCGGGGAGCCACAATGAGCAGTTCTTC,CASSPYSGSHNEQFF
TRBJ1-5,TRBV5-5,NA,TRBD1,TGTGCCAGCAGCTACGGGACAGGGGATCAGCCCCAGCATTTT,CASSYGTGDQPQHF
TRBJ2-5,TRBV28,NA,TRBD2,TGTGCCAGCAGGAATATAGCGGGAGTAAGTGAGACCCAGTACTTC,CASRNIAGVSETQYF